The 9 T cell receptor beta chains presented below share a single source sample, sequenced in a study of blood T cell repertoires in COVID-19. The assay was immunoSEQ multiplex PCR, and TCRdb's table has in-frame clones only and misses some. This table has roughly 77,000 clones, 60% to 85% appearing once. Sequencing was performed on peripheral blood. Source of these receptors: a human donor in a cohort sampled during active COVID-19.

In nucleotides, the CDR3 is TGCGCCAGCAGCTTGTCGACAGACTCCTACAATGAGCAGTTCTTC. Its protein is CASSLSTDSYNEQFF. The chain recombines TRBV5-1 with TRBJ2-1; D possibly corresponds to TRBD1 (5 bases). The CDR3 covers 15 residues. Germline lookup yields CDR1 SGHRS and CDR2 YFSETQ. V was clipped by 1 base and J by 0 bases, with 8 bases between them.

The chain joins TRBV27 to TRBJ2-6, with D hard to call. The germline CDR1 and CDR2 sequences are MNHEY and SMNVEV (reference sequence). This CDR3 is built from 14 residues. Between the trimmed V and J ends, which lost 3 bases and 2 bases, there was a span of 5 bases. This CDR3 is CASSLAAGANVLTF. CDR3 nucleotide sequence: TGTGCCAGCAGTTTGGCAGCTGGGGCCAACGTCCTGACTTTC.

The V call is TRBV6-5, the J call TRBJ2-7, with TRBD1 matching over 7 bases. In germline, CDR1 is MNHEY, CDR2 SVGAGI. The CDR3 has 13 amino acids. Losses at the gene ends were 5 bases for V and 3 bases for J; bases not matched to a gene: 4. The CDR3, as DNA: TGTGCCAGCAGTCGAGGGGGCTTCTACGAGCAGTACTTC. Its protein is CASSRGGFYEQYF.

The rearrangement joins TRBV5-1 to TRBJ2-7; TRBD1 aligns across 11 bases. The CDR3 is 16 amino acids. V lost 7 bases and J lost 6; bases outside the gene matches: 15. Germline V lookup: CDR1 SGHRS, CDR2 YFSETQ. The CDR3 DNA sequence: TGCGCCAGCCATAGGGGCCCGGGACAGGGGGTATCCGAGCAGTACTTC. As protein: CASHRGPGQGVSEQYF. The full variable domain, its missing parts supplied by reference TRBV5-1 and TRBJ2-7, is KAGVTQTPRYLIKTRGQQVTLSCSPISGHRSVSWYQQTPGQGLQFLFEYFSETQRNKGNFPGRFSGRQFSNSRSEMNVSTLELGDSALYLCASHRGPGQGVSEQYFGPGTRLTVT.

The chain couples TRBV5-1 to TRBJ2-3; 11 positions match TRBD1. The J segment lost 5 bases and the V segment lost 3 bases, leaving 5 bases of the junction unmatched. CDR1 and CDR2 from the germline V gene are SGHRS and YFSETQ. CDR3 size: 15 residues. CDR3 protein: CASSSADRGRDTQYF. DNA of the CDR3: TGCGCCAGCAGCTCGGCGGACAGGGGGCGAGATACGCAGTATTTT.

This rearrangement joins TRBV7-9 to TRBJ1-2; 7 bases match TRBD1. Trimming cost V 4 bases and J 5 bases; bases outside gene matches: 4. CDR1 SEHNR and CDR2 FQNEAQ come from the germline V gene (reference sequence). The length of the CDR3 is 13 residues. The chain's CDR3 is CASSSGQIYGYTF. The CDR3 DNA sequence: TGTGCCAGCAGCTCGGGACAGATTTATGGCTACACCTTC.

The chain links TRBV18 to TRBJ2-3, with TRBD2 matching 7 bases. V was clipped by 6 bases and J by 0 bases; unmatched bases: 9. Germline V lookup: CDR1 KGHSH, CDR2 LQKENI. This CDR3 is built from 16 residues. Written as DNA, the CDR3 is TGTGCCAGCTCCCGAGAACTAGCGTCTAGCACAGATACGCAGTATTTT. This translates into CASSRELASSTDTQYF. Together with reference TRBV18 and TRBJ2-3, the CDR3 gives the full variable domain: NAGVMQNPRHLVRRRGQEARLRCSPMKGHSHVYWYRQLPEEGLKFMVYLQKENIIDESGMPKERFSAEFPKEGPSILRIQQVVRGDSAAYFCASSRELASSTDTQYFGPGTRLTVL.

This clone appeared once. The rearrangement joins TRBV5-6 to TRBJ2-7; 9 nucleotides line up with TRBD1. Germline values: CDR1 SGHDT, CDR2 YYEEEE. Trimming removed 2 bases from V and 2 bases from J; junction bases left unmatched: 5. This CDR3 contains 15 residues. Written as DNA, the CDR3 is TGTGCCAGCAGCTTTGCACAGGGGGCCGCCTACGAGCAGTACTTC. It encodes CASSFAQGAAYEQYF.

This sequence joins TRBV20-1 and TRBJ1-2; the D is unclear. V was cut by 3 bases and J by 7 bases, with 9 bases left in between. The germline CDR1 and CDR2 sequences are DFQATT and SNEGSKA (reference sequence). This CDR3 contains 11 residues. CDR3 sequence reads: CSASNSPGYTF. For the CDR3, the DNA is TGCAGTGCTAGTAACTCACCTGGCTACACCTTC.